This TCR beta chain was recovered during a study of blood T cell repertoires in COVID-19. Study context: Sites in the United States, Italy and Spain provided acute and convalescent COVID-19 samples.

Only in-frame clones appear in the TCRdb table, and some are missing; sequencing was by immunoSEQ multiplex PCR. The sample has 130,000 to 150,000 clones; more than 75% are singletons. CDR3 length equals 16 residues. Per germline, CDR1 LNHDA and CDR2 SQIVND (reference sequence). Trimming left V 3 bases short and J 4 bases short, with 15 bases between. Enrollees, about 18 to 95 years old, lived in some 24 US areas. Participant-reported clinical history was the basis for cohort assignment. This sequence originates from a woman aged 25 to 39 with acute COVID-19. The V and J genes are TRBV19 and TRBJ2-2; possible D gene TRBD2, 5 bases. The sample was PBMCs or T cells enriched from blood (not recorded which). In DNA form, the CDR3 reads TGTGCCAGTAGTATCCTCGGGGTACAAGGCACCGGGGAGCTGTTTTTT. Translating it yields CASSILGVQGTGELFF.